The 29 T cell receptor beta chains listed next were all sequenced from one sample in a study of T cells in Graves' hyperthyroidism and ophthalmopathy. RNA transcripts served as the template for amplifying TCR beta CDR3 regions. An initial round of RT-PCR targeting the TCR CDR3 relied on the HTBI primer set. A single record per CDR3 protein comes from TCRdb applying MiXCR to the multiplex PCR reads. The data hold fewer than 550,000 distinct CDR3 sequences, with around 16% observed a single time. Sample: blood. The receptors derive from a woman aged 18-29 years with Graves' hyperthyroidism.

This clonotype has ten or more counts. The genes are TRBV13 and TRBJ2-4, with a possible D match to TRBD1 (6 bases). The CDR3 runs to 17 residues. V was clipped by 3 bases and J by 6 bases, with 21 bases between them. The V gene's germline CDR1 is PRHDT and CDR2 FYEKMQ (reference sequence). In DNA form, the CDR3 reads TGTGCCAGCAGCTTGCGCTCAGGGGAAACGGCTTTAAACATTCAGTACTTC. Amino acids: CASSLRSGETALNIQYF.

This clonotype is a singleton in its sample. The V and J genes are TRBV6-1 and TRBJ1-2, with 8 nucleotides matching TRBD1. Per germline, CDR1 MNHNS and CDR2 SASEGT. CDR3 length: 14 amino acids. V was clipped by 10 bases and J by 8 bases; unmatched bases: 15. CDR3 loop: CATKKGTGASGYTF. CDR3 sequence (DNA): TGTGCCACCAAGAAAGGGACAGGTGCTTCCGGCTACACCTTC.

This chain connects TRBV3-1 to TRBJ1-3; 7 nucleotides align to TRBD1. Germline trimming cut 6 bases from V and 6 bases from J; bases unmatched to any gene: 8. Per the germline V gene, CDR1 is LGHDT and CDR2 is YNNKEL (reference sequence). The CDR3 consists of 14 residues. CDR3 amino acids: CASRQQGKANTIYF. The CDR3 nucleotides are TGTGCCAGCAGGCAACAGGGGAAGGCAAACACCATATATTTT.

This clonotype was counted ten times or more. The CDR3 is CASSESSGTYNEQFF. CDR3 DNA: TGTGCCAGCAGTGAAAGTAGCGGGACCTACAATGAGCAGTTCTTC. This chain links TRBV25-1 with TRBJ2-1, with 8 nucleotides matching TRBD2. Unmatched junction bases numbered 2, after V lost 2 bases and J lost 2 bases. The CDR3 is made up of 15 amino acids. Germline V gene lookup returns CDR1 MGHDK and CDR2 SYGVNS.

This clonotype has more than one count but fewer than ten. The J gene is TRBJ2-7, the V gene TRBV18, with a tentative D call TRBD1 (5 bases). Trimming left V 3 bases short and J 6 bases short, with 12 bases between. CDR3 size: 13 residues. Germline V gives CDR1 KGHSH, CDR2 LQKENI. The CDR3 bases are TGTGCCAGCTCACCCGGGCGGCAGGGCGAGCAGTACTTC. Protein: CASSPGRQGEQYF.

For the CDR3, the DNA is TGTGCCAGTAATTCCGAGGACAGGGGTCGTGGAACGCAGTATTTT. Translation: CASNSEDRGRGTQYF. The J gene is TRBJ2-3, the V gene TRBV19; 9 bases agree with TRBD1. Germline V lookup: CDR1 LNHDA, CDR2 SQIVND (reference sequence). CDR3 length equals 15 residues. J gave up 9 bases and V 7 bases, and 14 bases lay outside the gene matches.

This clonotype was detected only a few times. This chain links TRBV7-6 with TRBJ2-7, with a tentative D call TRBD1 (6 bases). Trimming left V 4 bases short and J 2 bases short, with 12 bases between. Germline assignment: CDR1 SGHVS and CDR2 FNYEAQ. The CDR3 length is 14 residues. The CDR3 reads CASSSVDRTYEQYF. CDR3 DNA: TGTGCCAGCAGCTCCGTAGACAGGACCTACGAGCAGTACTTC.

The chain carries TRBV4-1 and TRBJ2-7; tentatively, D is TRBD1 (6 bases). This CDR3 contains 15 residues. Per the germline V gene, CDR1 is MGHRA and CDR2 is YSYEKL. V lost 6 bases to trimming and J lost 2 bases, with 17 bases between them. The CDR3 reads CASSRQVLSTYEQYF. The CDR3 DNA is TGCGCCAGCAGTCGACAGGTCCTCTCCACCTACGAGCAGTACTTC.

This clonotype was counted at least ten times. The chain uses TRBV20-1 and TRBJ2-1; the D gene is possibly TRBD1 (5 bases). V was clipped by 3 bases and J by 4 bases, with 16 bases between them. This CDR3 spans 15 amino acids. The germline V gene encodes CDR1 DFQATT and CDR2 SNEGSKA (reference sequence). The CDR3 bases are TGCAGTGCTAGGGACGACAGACAATCATACAATGAGCAGTTCTTC. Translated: CSARDDRQSYNEQFF.

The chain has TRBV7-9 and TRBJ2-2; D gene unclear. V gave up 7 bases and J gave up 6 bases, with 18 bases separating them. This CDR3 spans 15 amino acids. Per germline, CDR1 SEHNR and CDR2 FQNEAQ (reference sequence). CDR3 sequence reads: CASNPFTERPGELFF. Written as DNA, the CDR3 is TGTGCCAGCAACCCCTTTACCGAGCGTCCCGGGGAGCTGTTTTTT.

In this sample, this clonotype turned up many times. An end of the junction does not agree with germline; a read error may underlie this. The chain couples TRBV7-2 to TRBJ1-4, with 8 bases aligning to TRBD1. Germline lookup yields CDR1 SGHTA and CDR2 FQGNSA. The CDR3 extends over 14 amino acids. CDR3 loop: CASSQGQVAGKLFF. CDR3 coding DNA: TGCGCCAGCAGCCAGGGACAGGTCGCAGGGAAACTGTTTTTT.

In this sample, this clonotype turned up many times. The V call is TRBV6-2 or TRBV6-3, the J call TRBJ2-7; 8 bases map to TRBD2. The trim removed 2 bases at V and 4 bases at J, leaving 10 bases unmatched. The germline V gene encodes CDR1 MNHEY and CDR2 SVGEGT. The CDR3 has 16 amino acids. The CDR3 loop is CASSYDVTGGPYEQYF. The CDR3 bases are TGTGCCAGCAGTTACGACGTGACGGGAGGGCCTTACGAGCAGTACTTC.

The CDR3 nucleotides read TGCAGTGCTGAGAGTAACGACGAGCAGTACTTC. As protein: CSAESNDEQYF. This rearrangement joins TRBV20-1 to TRBJ2-7; no clear D. Trimming pared 5 bases from V and 5 bases from J, leaving 10 bases between. Germline V gene data show CDR1 as DFQATT and CDR2 as SNEGSKA (reference sequence). The CDR3 extends over 11 amino acids.

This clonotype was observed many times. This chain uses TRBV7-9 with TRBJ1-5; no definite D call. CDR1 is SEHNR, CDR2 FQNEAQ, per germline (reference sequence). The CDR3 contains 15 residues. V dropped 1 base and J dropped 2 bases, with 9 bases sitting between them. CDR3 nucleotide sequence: TGTGCCAGCAGCTTAGATGGGTGGGGCAATCAGCCCCAGCATTTT. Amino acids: CASSLDGWGNQPQHF.

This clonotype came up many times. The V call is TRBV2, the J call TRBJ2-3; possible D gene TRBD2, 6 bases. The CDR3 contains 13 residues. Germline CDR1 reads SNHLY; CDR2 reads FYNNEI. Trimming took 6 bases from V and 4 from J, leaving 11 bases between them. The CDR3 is CASRATSPDTQYF. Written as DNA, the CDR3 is TGTGCCAGCAGGGCGACTAGTCCAGATACGCAGTATTTT.

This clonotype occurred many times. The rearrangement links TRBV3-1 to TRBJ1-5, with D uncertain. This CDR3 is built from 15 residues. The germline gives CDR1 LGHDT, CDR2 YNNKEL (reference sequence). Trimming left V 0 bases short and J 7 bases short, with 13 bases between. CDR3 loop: CASSQETGVGQPQHF. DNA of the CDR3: TGTGCCAGCAGCCAAGAGACCGGGGTCGGACAGCCCCAGCATTTT.

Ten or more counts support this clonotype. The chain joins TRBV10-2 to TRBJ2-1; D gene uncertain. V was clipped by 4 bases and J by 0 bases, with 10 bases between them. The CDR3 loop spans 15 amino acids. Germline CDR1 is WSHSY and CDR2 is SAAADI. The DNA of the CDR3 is TGCGCCAGCAGTGGTCTGCAAAACTCCTACAATGAGCAGTTCTTC. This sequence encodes CASSGLQNSYNEQFF.

The CDR3 reads CASRTGTRETQYF. CDR3 sequence (DNA): TGTGCCAGCCGGACAGGGACTAGAGAGACCCAGTACTTC. This chain links TRBV11-3 with TRBJ2-5; D tentatively reads TRBD1 or TRBD2 (8 bases each). CDR1 SGHNT and CDR2 YENEEA come from the germline V gene. V lost 8 bases, J lost 4 bases, and 14 bases lay in between. The CDR3 loop spans 13 amino acids.

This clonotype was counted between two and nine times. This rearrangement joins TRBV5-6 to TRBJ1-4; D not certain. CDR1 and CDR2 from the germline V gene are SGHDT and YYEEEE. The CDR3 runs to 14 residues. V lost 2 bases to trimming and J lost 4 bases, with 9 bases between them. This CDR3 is CASSLNTLNEKLFF. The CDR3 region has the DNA TGTGCCAGCAGCTTAAACACTCTTAATGAAAAACTGTTTTTT.

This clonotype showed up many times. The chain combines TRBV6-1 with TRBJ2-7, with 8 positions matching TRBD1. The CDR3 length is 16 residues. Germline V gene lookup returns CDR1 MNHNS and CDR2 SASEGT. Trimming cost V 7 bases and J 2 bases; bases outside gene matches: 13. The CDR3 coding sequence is TGTGCCAGCATCCGAGGCGGACAGGGTCGGCCCTACGAGCAGTACTTC. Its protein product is CASIRGGQGRPYEQYF.

This chain's CDR3 is CASTERGPKTGELFF. The CDR3 DNA follows: TGTGCCAGCACCGAGAGGGGGCCTAAGACCGGGGAGCTGTTTTTT. The V call is TRBV6-4, the J call TRBJ2-2, with 7 bases that match TRBD1. CDR3 length equals 15 residues. Losses at the gene ends were 7 bases for V and 5 bases for J; bases not matched to a gene: 10. Germline lookup yields CDR1 MRHNA and CDR2 SNTAGT.

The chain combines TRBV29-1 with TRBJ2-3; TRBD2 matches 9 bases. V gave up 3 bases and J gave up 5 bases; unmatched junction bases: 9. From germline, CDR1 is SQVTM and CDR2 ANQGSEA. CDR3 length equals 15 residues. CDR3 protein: CSVEDGEAGGDTQYF. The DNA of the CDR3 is TGCAGCGTTGAGGATGGAGAAGCGGGAGGAGATACGCAGTATTTT.

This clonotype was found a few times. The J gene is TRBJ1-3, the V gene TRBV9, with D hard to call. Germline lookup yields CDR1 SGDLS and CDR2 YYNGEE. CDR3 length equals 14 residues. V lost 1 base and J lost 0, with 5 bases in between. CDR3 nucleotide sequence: TGTGCCAGCAGCGTATCTAGCTCTGGAAACACCATATATTTT. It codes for CASSVSSSGNTIYF.

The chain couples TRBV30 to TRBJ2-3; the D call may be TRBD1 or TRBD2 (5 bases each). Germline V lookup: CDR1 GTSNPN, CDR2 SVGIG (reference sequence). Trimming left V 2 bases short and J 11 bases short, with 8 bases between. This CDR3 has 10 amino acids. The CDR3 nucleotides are TGTGCCTGGAGTAGGGACGGGCAGTATTTT. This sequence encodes CAWSRDGQYF.

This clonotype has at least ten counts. This CDR3 is CSARQPGRSFTEAFF. The CDR3 DNA is TGCAGTGCTAGACAGCCGGGCCGATCCTTTACTGAAGCTTTCTTT. The chain joins TRBV20-1 to TRBJ1-1; the D is unclear. Germline assignment: CDR1 DFQATT and CDR2 SNEGSKA (reference sequence). V lost 2 bases and J 5 bases, leaving 18 bases between the germline ends. This CDR3 is 15 amino acids long.

CDR3 sequence (DNA): TGCGCCAGCAGCCAAGGCTACGAGTACCAAGAGACCCAGTACTTC. Its protein is CASSQGYEYQETQYF. The chain recombines TRBV4-1 with TRBJ2-5; D ambiguous. Trimming removed 1 base from V and 0 bases from J, with 9 bases in between. The CDR3 consists of 15 residues. CDR1 and CDR2 from the germline V gene are MGHRA and YSYEKL.

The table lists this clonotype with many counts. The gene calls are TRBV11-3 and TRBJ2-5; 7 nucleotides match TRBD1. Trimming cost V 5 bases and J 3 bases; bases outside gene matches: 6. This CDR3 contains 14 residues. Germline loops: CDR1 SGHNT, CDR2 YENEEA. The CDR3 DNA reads TGTGCCAGCAGCGTCCGGGACAGAAAAGAGACCCAGTACTTC. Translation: CASSVRDRKETQYF.

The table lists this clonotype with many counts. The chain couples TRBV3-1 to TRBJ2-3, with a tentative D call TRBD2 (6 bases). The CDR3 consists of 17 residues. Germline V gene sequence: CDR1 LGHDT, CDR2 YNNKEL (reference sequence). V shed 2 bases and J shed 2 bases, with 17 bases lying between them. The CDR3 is CASSQPGLLGVTDTQYF. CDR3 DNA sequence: TGTGCCAGCAGCCAACCGGGACTTTTGGGTGTCACAGATACGCAGTATTTT.

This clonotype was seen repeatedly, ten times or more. The CDR3 region has the DNA TGTGCCATCAGTGTAGCGGGAGGGCCAGATGAGCAGTTCTTC. This sequence encodes CAISVAGGPDEQFF. The chain has TRBV10-3 and TRBJ2-1; TRBD2 matches 11 bases. Germline loops: CDR1 ENHRY, CDR2 SYGVKD. CDR3 length: 14 residues. The J segment lost 8 bases and the V segment lost 4 bases, leaving 4 bases of the junction unmatched.